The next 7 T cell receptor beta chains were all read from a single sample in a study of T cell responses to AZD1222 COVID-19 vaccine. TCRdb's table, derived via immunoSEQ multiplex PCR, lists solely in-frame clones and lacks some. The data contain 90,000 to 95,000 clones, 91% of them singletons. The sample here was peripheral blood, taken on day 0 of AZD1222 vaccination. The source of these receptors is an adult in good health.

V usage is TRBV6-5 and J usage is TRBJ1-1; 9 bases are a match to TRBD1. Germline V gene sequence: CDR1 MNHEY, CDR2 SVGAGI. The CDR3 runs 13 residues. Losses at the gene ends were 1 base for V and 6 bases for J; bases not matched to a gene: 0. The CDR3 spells CASSYWTGAEAFF. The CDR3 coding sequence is TGTGCCAGCAGTTACTGGACAGGGGCTGAAGCTTTCTTT.

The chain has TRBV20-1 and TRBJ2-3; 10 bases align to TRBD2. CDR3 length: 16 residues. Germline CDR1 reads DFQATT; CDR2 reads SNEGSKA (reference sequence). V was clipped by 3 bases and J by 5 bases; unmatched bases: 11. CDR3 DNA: TGCAGTGCTAGTGGGGAGCGGGGGGGCTCTCGAGATACGCAGTATTTT. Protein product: CSASGERGGSRDTQYF.

In nucleotides, the CDR3 is TGTGCCACCGGGCACCCCCCCTACAATGAGCAGTTCTTC. Its translation is CATGHPPYNEQFF. The chain has TRBV24-1 and TRBJ2-1; D unresolved. The V and J ends lost 9 bases and 2 bases respectively, with 10 bases between them. This CDR3 comprises 13 residues. Per the germline V gene, CDR1 is KGHDR and CDR2 is SFDVKD.

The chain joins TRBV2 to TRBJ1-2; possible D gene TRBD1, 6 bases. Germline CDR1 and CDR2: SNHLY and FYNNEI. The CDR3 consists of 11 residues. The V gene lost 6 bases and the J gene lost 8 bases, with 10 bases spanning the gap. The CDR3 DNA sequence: TGTGCCAGCAGACAGGGTGACGGCTACACCTTC. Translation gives CASRQGDGYTF.

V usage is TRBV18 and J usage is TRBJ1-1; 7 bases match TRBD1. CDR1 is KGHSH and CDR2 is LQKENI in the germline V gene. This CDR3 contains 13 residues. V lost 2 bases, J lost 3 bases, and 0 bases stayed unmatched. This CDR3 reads CASSPTGDTEAFF. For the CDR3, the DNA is TGTGCCAGCTCACCAACAGGGGACACTGAAGCTTTCTTT.

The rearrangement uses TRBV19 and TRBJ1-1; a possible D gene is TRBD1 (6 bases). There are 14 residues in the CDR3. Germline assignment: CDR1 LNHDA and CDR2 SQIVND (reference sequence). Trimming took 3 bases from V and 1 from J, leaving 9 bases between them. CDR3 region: CASSIHRENTEAFF. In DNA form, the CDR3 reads TGTGCCAGTAGTATCCACAGGGAGAACACTGAAGCTTTCTTT.

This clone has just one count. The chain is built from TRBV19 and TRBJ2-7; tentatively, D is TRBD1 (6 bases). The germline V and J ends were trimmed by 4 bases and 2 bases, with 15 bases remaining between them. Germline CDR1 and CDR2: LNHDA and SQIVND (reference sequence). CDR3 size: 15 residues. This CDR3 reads CASSSVGTLPYEQYF. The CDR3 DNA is TGTGCCAGTAGTAGTGTAGGGACATTACCCTACGAGCAGTACTTC.